This TCR beta chain was sequenced during a study of response to subunit inactivated influenza vaccine. Whole-study findings and limits: Authors suggested seasonal influenza vaccinations each recruit few new T cells.

As to this clonotype: Its target is unknown.

CDR3 length equals 14 residues. The V end was cut by 5 bases, the J end by 8 bases, with 18 bases between. Germline values: CDR1 SGHAT, CDR2 FQNNGV. Each CDR3 protein gets one entry after TCRdb re-called the RT-PCR reads with MiXCR. Of under 800,000 distinct CDR3 sequences in the sample, approximately 15% were seen once. The chain carries TRBV11-2 and TRBJ1-2, with D possibly being TRBD1 (6 bases). This receptor was identified in a man aged 45-65 years who received an inactivated influenza vaccine. This sample comprised PBMCs from blood, obtained 14 to 15 days before vaccination. The CDR3 spells CASSPGDRSAGYTF. The CDR3 coding sequence is TGTGCCAGCAGCCCAGGGGATCGGAGTGCCGGCTACACCTTC.